This TCR beta chain was sequenced in a study of blood T cell repertoires in COVID-19. Clones were sequenced by immunoSEQ multiplex PCR, and TCRdb holds only the in-frame ones, with some missing. The sample records 220,000 or so clones, about 85% being singletons. The CDR3 contains 13 residues. V was cut by 9 bases and J by 4 bases, with 15 bases left in between. CDR1 and CDR2 from the germline V gene are LNHDA and SQIVND (reference sequence). Sequenced: peripheral blood. J is TRBJ1-1 and V is TRBV19, with a weak D call TRBD1 (6 bases). The TCR originated in a man between 45 and 60 years old who had recovered from COVID-19. In nucleotides, the CDR3 is TGTGCCAGGCACGAACAGGGTGCCACTGAAGCTTTCTTT. It encodes CARHEQGATEAFF.